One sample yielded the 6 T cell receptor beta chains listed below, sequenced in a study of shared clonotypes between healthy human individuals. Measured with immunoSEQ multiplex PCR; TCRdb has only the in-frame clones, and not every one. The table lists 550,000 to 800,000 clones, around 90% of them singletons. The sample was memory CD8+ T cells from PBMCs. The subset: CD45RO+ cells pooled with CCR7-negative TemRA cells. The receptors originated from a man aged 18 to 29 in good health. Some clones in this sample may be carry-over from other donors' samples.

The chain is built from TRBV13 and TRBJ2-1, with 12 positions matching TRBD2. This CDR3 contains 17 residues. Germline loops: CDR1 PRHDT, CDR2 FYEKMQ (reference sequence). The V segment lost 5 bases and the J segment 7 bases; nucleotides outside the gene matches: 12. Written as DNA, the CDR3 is TGTGCCAGCAGCCGCCCCGCCCTTGGACTAGCGGGGAATGAGCAGTTCTTC. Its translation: CASSRPALGLAGNEQFF.

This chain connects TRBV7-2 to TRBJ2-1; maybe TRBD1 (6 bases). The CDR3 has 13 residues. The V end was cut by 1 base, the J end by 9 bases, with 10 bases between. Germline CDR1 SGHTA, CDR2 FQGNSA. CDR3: CASSLGGRGEQFF. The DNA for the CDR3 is TGTGCCAGCAGCTTAGGAGGCAGGGGTGAGCAGTTCTTC.

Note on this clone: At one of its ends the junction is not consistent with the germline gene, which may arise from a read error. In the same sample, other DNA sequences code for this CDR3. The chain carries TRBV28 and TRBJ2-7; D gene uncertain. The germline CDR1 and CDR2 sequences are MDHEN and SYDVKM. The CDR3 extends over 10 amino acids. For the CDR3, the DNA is TGTGCCAGCAGCTCCCACGAGCAGTACTTC. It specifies CASSSHEQYF. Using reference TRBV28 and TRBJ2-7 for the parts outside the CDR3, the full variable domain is DVKVTQSSRYLVKRTGEKVFLECVQDMDHENMFWYRQDPGLGLRLIYFSYDVKMKEKGDIPEGYSVSREKKERFSLILESASTNQTSMYLCASSSHEQYFGPGTRLTVT.

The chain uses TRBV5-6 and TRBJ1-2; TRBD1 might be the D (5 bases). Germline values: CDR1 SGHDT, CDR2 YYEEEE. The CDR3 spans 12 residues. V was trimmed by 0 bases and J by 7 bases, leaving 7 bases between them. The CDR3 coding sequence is TGTGCCAGCAGCTTGGCGCAGGGTGGCTACACCTTC. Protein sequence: CASSLAQGGYTF.

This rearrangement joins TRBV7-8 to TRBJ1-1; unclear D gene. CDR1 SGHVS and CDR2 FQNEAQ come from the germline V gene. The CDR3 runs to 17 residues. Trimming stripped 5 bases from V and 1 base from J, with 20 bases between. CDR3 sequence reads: CASSPRTNFPKNTEAFF. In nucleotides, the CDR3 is TGTGCCAGCAGCCCCCGGACGAACTTTCCCAAGAACACTGAAGCTTTCTTT. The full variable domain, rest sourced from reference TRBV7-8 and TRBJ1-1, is GAGVSQSPRYKVAKRGQDVALRCDPISGHVSLFWYQQALGQGPEFLTYFQNEAQLDKSGLPSDRFFAERPEGSVSTLKIQRTQQEDSAVYLCASSPRTNFPKNTEAFFGQGTRLTVV.

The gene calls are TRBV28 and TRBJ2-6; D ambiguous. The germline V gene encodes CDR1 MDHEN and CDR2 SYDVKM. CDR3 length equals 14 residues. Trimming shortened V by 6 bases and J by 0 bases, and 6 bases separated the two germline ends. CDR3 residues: CASRGFSGANVLTF. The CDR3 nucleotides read TGTGCCAGCAGAGGCTTCTCTGGGGCCAACGTCCTGACTTTC.